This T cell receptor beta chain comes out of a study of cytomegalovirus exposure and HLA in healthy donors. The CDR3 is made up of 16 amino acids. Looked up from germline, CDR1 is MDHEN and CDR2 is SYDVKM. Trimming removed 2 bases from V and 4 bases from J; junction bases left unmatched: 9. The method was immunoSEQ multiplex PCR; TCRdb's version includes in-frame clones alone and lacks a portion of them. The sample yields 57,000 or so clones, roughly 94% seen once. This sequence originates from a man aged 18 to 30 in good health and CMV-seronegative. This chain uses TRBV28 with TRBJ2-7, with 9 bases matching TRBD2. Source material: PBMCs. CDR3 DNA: TGTGCCAGCAGTTTAGGAGCGGCTAGCGGGATTTACGAGCAGTACTTC. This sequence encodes CASSLGAASGIYEQYF.